A single sample gave rise to the 15 T cell receptor beta chains below, sequenced in a study of T cells expressing NK-cell markers. TCRdb re-called the 5' RACE reads; every CDR3 protein appears as one record, without DNA. Its table records 400,000 to 500,000 distinct CDR3 sequences. The sequencing sample was made of blood T cells: a sorted CD56 or NKG2C T cell subset, CD4+ or CD8+ T cells, or bulk PBMC T cells (not recorded which). These receptors were obtained from a woman aged 18 to 75 in good health.

The gene calls are TRBV9 and TRBJ1-2; TCRdb selects TRBD1, and the lack of DNA leaves this call unchecked. The CDR3 totals 16 residues. Looked up from germline, CDR1 is SGDLS and CDR2 is YYNGEE. The CDR3 sequence is CASSVEGVPAGRGYTF.

The gene calls are TRBV29-1 and TRBJ2-7. The CDR3 has 13 residues. Germline V CDR1 and CDR2: SQVTM, ANQGSEA. The CDR3 loop is CSVEEQASYEQYF.

This chain links TRBV5-1 with TRBJ1-1; there is no DNA to check the TCRdb D call of TRBD1. Germline values: CDR1 SGHRS, CDR2 YFSETQ. The CDR3 runs 17 residues. The CDR3 is CASSHQTVSYMNTEAFF.

The chain joins TRBV6-2 or TRBV6-3 to TRBJ2-3; TCRdb names TRBD1, which stays unverified in the absence of DNA. Per the germline V gene, CDR1 is MNHEY and CDR2 is SVGEGT. The CDR3 length is 17 residues. The chain's CDR3 is CASSYSTSGDLTDTQYF.

V and J are TRBV29-1 and TRBJ2-1; the D call from TCRdb, TRBD1, cannot be confirmed without DNA. The CDR3 is 12 residues long. The germline V gene has CDR1 SQVTM and CDR2 ANQGSEA. This CDR3 reads CSVSGHNNEQFF.

The chain combines TRBV11-1 with TRBJ2-1; TCRdb outputs TRBD2, but without DNA this stays unchecked. Germline CDR1 is SGHAT and CDR2 is FQDESV (reference sequence). CDR3 length: 19 residues. The CDR3 sequence is CASSRRPSGASSSYNEQFF.

V is TRBV7-9 and J is TRBJ1-1; the D call of TRBD1 rests on TCRdb alone, since no DNA is present to check it. CDR1 and CDR2 from the germline V gene are SEHNR and FQNEAQ (reference sequence). The CDR3 loop spans 13 amino acids. CDR3 region: CASRTGGGTEAFF.

The J gene is TRBJ2-1, the V gene TRBV3-1; TCRdb lists TRBD2, though no DNA is available to test this call. The CDR3 covers 16 residues. Germline CDR1 and CDR2: LGHDT and YNNKEL (reference sequence). The CDR3: CASSRPTSGSVNEQFF.

This sequence joins TRBV6-1 and TRBJ2-3; TCRdb's assignment of TRBD2 cannot be checked, as there is no DNA. Germline CDR1 is MNHNS and CDR2 is SASEGT. The CDR3 runs 13 residues. The CDR3 spells CASLSGSTDTQYF.

This chain connects TRBV20-1 to TRBJ1-1. Germline lookup yields CDR1 DFQATT and CDR2 SNEGSKA (reference sequence). This CDR3 spans 13 amino acids. This chain's CDR3 is CSARMGLGTEAFF.

The V and J genes are TRBV29-1 and TRBJ2-5. CDR1 and CDR2 (germline): SQVTM, ANQGSEA. The CDR3 is 13 amino acids. CDR3 sequence: CSVEINRGETQYF.

The chain is built from TRBV7-3 and TRBJ1-1; TCRdb names TRBD1, which stays unverified in the absence of DNA. This CDR3 has 16 residues. In germline, CDR1 is SGHTA, CDR2 FQGTGA. CDR3 sequence: CASSLNLITGGTEAFF.

The rearrangement links TRBV4-3 to TRBJ1-5; no DNA is available, so the TRBD1 call from TCRdb remains unchecked. CDR1 and CDR2 (germline): LGHNA, YSLEER. This CDR3 spans 15 amino acids. This CDR3 reads CASSPRVQGRQPQHF.

The chain has TRBV20-1 and TRBJ2-5; TCRdb proposes TRBD2, but this gene call is untestable without DNA. CDR1 is DFQATT and CDR2 is SNEGSKA in the germline V gene (reference sequence). This CDR3 spans 16 amino acids. The CDR3 is CSARESRLAGVETQYF.

The chain links TRBV11-1 to TRBJ2-7; TCRdb proposes TRBD1, but this gene call is untestable without DNA. Germline assignment: CDR1 SGHAT and CDR2 FQDESV (reference sequence). CDR3 length: 18 residues. CDR3 in amino acids: CASSSPGQGSHPTYEQYF.